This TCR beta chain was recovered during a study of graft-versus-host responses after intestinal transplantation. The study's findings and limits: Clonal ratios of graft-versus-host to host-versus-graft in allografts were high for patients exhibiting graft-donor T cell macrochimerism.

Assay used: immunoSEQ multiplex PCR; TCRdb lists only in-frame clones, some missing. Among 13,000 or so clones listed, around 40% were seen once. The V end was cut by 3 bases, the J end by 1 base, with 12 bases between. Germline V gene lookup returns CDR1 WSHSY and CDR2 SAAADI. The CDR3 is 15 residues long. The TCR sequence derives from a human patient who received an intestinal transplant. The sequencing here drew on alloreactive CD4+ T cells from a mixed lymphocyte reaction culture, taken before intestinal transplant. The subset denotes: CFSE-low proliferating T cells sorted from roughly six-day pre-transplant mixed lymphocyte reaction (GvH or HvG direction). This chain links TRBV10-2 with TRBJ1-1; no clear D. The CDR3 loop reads CASSEPHPGNTEAFF. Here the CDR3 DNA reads TGCGCCAGCAGTGAACCCCACCCGGGGAACACTGAAGCTTTCTTT.